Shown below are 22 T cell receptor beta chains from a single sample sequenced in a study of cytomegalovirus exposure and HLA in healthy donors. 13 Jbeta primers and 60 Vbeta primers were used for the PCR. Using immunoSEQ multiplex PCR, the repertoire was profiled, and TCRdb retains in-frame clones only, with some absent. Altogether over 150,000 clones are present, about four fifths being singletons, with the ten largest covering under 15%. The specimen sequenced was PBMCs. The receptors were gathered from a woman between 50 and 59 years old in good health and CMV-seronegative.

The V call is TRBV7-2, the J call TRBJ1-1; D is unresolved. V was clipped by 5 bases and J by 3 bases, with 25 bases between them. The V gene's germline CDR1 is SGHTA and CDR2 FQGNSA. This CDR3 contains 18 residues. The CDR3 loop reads CASSRTPSATTRDTEAFF. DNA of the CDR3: TGTGCCAGCAGCCGGACCCCTAGCGCGACAACTAGGGACACTGAAGCTTTCTTT.

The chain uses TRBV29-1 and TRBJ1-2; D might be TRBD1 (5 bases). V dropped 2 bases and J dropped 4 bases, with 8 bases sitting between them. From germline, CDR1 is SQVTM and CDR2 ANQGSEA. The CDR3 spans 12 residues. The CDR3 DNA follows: TGCAGCGTTGAAAGGCAGGGCTATGGCTACACCTTC. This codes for CSVERQGYGYTF.

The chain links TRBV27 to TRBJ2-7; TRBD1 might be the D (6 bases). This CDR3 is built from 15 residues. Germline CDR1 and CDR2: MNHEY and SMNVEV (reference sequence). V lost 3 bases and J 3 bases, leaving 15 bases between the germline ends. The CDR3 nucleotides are TGTGCCAGCAGTTTCCTCGGGACACCCAACTACGAGCAGTACTTC. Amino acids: CASSFLGTPNYEQYF.

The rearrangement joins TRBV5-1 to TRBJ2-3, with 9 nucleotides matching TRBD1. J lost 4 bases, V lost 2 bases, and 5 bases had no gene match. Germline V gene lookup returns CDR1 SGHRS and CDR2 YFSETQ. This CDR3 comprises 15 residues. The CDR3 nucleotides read TGCGCCAGCAGCTTCGACAGGGGGGGCGCAGATACGCAGTATTTT. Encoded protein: CASSFDRGGADTQYF.

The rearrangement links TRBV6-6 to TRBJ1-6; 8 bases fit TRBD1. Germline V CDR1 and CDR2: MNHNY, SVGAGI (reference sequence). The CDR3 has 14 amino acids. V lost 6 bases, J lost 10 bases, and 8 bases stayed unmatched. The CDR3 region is CASRSQGAGSPLHF. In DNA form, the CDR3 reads TGTGCCAGCAGGTCCCAGGGGGCAGGCTCACCCCTCCACTTT.

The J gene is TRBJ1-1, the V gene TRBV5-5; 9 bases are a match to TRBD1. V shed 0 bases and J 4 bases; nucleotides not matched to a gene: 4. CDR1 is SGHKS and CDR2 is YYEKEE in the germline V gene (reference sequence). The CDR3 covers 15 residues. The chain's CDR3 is CASSLAWTGVTEAFF. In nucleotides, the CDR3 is TGTGCCAGCAGCTTGGCGTGGACAGGGGTCACTGAAGCTTTCTTT.

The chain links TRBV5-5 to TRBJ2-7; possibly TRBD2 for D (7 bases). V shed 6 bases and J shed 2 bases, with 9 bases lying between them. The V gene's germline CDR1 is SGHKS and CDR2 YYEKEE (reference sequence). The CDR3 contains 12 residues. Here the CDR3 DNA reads TGTGCCAGCAAGGGGGGGGCCTACGAGCAGTACTTC. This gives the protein CASKGGAYEQYF. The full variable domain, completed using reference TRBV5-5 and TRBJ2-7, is DAGVTQSPTHLIKTRGQQVTLRCSPISGHKSVSWYQQVLGQGPQFIFQYYEKEERGRGNFPDRFSARQFPNYSSELNVNALLLGDSALYLCASKGGAYEQYFGPGTRLTVT.

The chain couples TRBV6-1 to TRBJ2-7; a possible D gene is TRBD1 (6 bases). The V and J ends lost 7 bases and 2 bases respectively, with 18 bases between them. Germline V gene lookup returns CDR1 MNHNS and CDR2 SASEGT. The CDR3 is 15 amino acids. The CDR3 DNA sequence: TGTGCCAGCAAACAGAGAACAGGGATGGCCTACGAGCAGTACTTC. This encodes CASKQRTGMAYEQYF.

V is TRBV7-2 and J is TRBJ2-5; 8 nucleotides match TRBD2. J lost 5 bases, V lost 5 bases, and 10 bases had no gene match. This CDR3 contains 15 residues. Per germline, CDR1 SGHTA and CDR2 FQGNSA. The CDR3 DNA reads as TGTGCCAGCAGCCCGGGGGGCGGGGGGAGGGAGACCCAGTACTTC. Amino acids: CASSPGGGGRETQYF.

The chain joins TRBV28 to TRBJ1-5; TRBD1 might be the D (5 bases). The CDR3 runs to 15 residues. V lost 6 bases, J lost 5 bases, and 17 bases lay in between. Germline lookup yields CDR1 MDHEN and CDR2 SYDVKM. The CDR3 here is CASSRGGGIDQPQHF. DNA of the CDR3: TGTGCCAGCAGCCGTGGTGGGGGGATAGATCAGCCCCAGCATTTT.

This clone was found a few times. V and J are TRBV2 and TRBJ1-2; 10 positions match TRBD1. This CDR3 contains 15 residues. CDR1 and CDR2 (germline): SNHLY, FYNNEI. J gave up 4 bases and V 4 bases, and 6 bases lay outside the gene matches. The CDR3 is CASSGDRGFVYGYTF. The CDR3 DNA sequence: TGTGCCAGCAGTGGGGACAGGGGTTTCGTCTATGGCTACACCTTC.

In DNA, the CDR3 is TGTGCCAGCAGCGAGACTAGCCAGTCCTACGAGCAGTACTTC. Residues: CASSETSQSYEQYF. The rearrangement joins TRBV2 to TRBJ2-5; 7 bases line up with TRBD2. The J call is in doubt because the DNA end fits TRBJ2-7 better. Germline V CDR1 and CDR2: SNHLY, FYNNEI. The CDR3 sequence is 14 residues long.

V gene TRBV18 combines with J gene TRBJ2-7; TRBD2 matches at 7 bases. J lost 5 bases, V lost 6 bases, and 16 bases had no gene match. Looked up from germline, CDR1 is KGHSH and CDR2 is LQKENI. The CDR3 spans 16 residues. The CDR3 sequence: CASSPRSGTIADEQYF. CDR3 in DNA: TGTGCCAGCTCCCCGAGGTCGGGGACTATCGCGGACGAGCAGTACTTC.

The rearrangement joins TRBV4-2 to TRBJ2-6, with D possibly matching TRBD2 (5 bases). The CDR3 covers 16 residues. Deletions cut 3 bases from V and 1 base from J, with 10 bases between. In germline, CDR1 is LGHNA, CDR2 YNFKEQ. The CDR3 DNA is TGTGCCAGCAGCCAGGAGAGGGATTCTGGGGCCAACGTCCTGACTTTC. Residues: CASSQERDSGANVLTF.

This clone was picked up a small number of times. The CDR3 region is CASSLPPQGGTEAFF. As DNA, the CDR3 is TGTGCCAGCAGCTTACCGCCACAAGGGGGCACTGAAGCTTTCTTT. The chain employs TRBV7-9 and TRBJ1-1; a weak D match, TRBD1 (6 bases). CDR1 and CDR2 from the germline V gene are SEHNR and FQNEAQ (reference sequence). V lost 2 bases to trimming and J lost 4 bases, with 14 bases between them. The CDR3 sequence is 15 residues long.

CDR3 DNA sequence: TGTGCCAGCAGTTTAAGGGGGACTGGCTACACCTTC. This encodes CASSLRGTGYTF. The V gene is TRBV28, the J gene TRBJ1-2; maybe TRBD1 (6 bases). Germline V gives CDR1 MDHEN, CDR2 SYDVKM. CDR3 length: 12 residues. Trimming took 2 bases from V and 7 from J, leaving 8 bases between them.

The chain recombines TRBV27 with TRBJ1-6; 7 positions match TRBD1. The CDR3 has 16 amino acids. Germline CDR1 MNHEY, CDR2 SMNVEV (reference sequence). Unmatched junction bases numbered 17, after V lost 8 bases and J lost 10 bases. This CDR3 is CASSQSGTDLLSPLHF. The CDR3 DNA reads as TGTGCCAGCTCCCAGTCCGGGACAGACCTATTGTCACCCCTCCACTTT.

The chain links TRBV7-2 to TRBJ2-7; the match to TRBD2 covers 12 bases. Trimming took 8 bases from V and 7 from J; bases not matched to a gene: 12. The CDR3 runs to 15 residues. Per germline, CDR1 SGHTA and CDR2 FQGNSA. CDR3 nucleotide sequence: TGTGCCAGCGGGCCTAGCGGGAGGGCCCGGGAGGAGCAGTACTTC. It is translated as CASGPSGRAREEQYF.

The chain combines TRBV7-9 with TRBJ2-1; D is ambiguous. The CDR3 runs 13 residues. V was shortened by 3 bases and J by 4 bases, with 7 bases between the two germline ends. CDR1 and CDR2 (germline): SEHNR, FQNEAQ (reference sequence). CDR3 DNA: TGTGCCAGCAGCTTCGACGGGTACAATGAGCAGTTCTTC. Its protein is CASSFDGYNEQFF. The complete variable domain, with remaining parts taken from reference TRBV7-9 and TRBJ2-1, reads DTGVSQNPRHKITKRGQNVTFRCDPISEHNRLYWYRQTLGQGPEFLTYFQNEAQLEKSRLLSDRFSAERPKGSFSTLEIQRTEQGDSAMYLCASSFDGYNEQFFGPGTRLTVL.

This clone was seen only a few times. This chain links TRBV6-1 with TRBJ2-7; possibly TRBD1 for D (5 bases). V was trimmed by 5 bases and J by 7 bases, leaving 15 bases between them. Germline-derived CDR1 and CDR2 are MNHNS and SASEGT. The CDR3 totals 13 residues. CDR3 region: CASSYFAQGEQYF. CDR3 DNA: TGTGCCAGCAGTTATTTCGCCCAGGGAGAGCAGTACTTC.

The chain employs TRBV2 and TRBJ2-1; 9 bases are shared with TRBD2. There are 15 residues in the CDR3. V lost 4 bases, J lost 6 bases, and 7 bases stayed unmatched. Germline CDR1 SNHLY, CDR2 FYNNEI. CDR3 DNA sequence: TGTGCCAGCAGTGGCGAGCGGGGGGCCTCCAATGAGCAGTTCTTC. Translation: CASSGERGASNEQFF.

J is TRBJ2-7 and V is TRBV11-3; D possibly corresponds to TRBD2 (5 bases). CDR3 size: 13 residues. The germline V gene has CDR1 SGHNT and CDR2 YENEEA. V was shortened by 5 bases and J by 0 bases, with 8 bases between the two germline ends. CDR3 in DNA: TGTGCCAGCAGCAGAGGGCTCTCCTACGAGCAGTACTTC. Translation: CASSRGLSYEQYF.